This T cell receptor (beta chain) was found in a study of blood T cell repertoires in COVID-19. The repertoire was sequenced with immunoSEQ multiplex PCR; TCRdb's copy has only in-frame clones and lacks some. The sample yields about 400,000 clones, about 87% seen once. CDR3 size: 13 residues. Germline V lookup: CDR1 MDHEN, CDR2 SYDVKM. This clone occurred once. One end of the junction is discordant with germline, which a read error may explain. V is TRBV28 and J is TRBJ1-5; TRBD1 might be the D (6 bases). The receptor was derived from a human donor in a cohort sampled during active COVID-19. The sequenced material came from peripheral blood. CDR3 DNA: TGTGCCAACAGTTTCGAGGGGGATCAGCCCCAGCATTTT. Residues: CANSFEGDQPQHF.